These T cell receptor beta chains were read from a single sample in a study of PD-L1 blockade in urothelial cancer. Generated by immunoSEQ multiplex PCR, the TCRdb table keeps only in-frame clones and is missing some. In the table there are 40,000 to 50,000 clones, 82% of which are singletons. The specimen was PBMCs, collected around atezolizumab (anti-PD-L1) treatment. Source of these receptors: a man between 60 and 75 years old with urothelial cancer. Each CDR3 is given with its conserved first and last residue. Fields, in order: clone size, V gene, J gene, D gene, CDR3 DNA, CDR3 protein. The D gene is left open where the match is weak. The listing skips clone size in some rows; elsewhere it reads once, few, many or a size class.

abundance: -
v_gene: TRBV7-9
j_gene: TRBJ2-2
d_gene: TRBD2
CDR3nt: TGTGCCAGCAGCTTAAGCGGGGGAAACACCGGGGAGCTGTTTTTT
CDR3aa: CASSLSGGNTGELFF

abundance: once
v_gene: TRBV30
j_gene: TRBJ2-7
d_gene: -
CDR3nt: TGTGCCTGGACGGTGCTAACCTCCGGGCAGTACTTC
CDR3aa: CAWTVLTSGQYF

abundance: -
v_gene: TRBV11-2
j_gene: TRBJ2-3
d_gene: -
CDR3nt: TGTGCCAGCAGCTTAGCTTTGGATACGCAGTATTTT
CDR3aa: CASSLALDTQYF

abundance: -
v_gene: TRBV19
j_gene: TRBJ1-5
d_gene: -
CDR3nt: TGTGCCAGTAGTATAGGGAGGGGAGGCAATCAGCCCCAGCATTTT
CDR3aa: CASSIGRGGNQPQHF

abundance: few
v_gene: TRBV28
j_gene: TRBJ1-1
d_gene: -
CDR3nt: TGTGCCAGCAGTTTAACGAGAACTGAAGCTTTCTTT
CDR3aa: CASSLTRTEAFF

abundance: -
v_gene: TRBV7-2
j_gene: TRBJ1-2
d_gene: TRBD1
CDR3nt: TGTGCCAGCAGCTTAAGCGGACAGGGCTATGGCTACACCTTC
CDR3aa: CASSLSGQGYGYTF

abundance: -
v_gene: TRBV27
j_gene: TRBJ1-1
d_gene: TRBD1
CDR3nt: TGTGCCAGCAGTCCGACAGGGGTGAACACTGAAGCTTTCTTT
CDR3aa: CASSPTGVNTEAFF

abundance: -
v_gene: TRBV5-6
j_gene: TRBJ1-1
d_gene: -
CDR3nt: TGTGCCAGCAGCCCGGTTGGGGGGGTCCCCATGAACACTGAAGCTTTCTTT
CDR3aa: CASSPVGGVPMNTEAFF

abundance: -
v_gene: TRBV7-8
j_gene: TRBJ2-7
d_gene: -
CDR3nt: TGTGCCAGCAGCTTAGCACAGGGCGGGGAGCAGTACTTC
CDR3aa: CASSLAQGGEQYF

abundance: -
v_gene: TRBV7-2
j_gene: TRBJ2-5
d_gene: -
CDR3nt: TGTGCCAGCAGCGCTGGCACAGCCCATCAAGAGACCCAGTACTTC
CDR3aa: CASSAGTAHQETQYF

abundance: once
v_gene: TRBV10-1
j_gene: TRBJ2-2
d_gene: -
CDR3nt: TGCGCCAGCAGTGATCTCCAGTCCGGGGAGCTGTTTTTT
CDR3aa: CASSDLQSGELFF

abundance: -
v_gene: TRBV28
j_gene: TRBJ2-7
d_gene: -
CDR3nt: TGTGCCGTTACCGGGACACCCTCCTACGAGCAGTACTTC
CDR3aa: CAVTGTPSYEQYF

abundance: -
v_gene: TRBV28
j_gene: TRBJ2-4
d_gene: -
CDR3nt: TGTGCCAGCAGTTTATCCCTCTCCGTACAGGTTATAGCCAAAAACATTCAGTACTTC
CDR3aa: CASSLSLSVQVIAKNIQYF

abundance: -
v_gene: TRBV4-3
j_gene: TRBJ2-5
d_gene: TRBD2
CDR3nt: TGCGCCAGCAGCCAACCGGGACTAGCGGGAGAGACCCAGTACTTC
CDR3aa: CASSQPGLAGETQYF

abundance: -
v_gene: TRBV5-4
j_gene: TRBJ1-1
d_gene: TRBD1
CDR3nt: TGTGCCAGCAGCGCAACAGGGGGAGCGACTGAAGCTTTCTTT
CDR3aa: CASSATGGATEAFF

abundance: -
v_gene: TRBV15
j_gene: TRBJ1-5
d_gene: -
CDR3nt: TGTGCCACCAGCAGAGAATTGACAGGCGCCCAGCATTTT
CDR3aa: CATSRELTGAQHF

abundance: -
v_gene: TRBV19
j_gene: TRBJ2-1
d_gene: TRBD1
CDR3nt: TGTGCCAGTAGTCCAAGACAGGGGGCCAATGAGCAGTTCTTC
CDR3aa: CASSPRQGANEQFF

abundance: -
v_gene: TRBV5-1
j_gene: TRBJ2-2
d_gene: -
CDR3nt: TGCGCCAGCAGCTTGTCGACAGATAACACCGGGGAGCTGTTTTTT
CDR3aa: CASSLSTDNTGELFF

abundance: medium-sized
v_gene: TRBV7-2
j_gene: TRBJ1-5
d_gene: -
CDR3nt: TGTGCCAGCAGTGGGGCAAAGGGCAATCAGCCCCAGCATTTT
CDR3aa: CASSGAKGNQPQHF

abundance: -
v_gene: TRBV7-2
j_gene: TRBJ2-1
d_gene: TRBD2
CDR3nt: TGTGCCAGCAGCTTAGTATCGGGTAGCGGGAGAAGCAATGAGCAGTTCTTC
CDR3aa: CASSLVSGSGRSNEQFF

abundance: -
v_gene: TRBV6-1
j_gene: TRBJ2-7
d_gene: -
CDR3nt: TGTGCCAGCACGGGGAGCTACGAGCAGTACTTC
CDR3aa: CASTGSYEQYF

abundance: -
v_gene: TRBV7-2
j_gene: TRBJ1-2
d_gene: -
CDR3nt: TGTGCCAGCAGCTTAGAAGGGGCCAAAACGTTGGGCTACACCTTC
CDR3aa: CASSLEGAKTLGYTF

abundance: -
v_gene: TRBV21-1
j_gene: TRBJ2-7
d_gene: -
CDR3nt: TGTGCCAGCAGCAACCGTCCATCGGGCTTCGGGACAGGGGTTAACGAGCAGTACTTC
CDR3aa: CASSNRPSGFGTGVNEQYF

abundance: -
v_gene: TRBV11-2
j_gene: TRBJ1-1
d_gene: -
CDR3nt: TGTGCCAGCAGCCCTCTCCGGGGTTCGGGCACTGAAGCTTTCTTT
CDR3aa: CASSPLRGSGTEAFF

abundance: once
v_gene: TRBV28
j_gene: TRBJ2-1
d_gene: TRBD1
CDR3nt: TGTGCCAGCAGTTCGACAGGGCGATCGAACAATGAGCAGTTCTTC
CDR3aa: CASSSTGRSNNEQFF

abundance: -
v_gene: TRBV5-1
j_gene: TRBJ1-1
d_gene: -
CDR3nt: TGCGCCAGCAGCTTGCAGGGAAGCACTGAAGCTTTCTTT
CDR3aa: CASSLQGSTEAFF

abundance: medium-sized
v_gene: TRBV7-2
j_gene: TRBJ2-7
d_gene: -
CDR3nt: TGTGCCAGCAGCTTAGGCAGGGACTACGAGCAGTACTTC
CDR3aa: CASSLGRDYEQYF

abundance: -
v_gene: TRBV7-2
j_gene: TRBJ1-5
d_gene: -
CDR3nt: TGTGCCAGCAGCCGAGACAGGAACAATCAGCCCCAGCATTTT
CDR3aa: CASSRDRNNQPQHF

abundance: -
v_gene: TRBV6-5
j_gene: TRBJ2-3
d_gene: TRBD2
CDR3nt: TGTGCCAGCAGTTACTCAGGGACTAGCGGGGTTGATACGCAGTATTTT
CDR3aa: CASSYSGTSGVDTQYF

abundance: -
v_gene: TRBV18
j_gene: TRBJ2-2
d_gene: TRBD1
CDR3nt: TGTGCCAGCTCACCCAATTGGGGGACAGGCGGTACCGGGGAGCTGTTTTTT
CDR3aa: CASSPNWGTGGTGELFF

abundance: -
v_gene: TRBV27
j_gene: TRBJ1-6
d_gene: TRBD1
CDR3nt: TGTGCCAGCAGTTCAAACCGGGACAGGGGGCTGGGTTCACCCCTCCACTTT
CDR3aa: CASSSNRDRGLGSPLHF

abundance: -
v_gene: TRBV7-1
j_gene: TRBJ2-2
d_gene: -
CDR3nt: TGTGCCAGCAGCGAAACAAGCCGACAGGGAGGCCCCGGGGAGCTGTTTTTT
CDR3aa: CASSETSRQGGPGELFF

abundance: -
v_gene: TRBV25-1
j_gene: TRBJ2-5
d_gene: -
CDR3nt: TGTGCCAGCAGTGAATATGGCAGGGGACAAGAGACCCAGTACTTC
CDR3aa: CASSEYGRGQETQYF

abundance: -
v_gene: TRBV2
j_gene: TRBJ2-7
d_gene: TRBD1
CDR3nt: TGTGCCAGGGCCGGGACAGGCACCTACGAGCAGTACTTC
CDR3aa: CARAGTGTYEQYF

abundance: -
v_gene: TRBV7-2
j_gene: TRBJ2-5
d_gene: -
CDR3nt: TGTGCCAGCAGCCCAGGGGAGACCCAGTACTTC
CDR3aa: CASSPGETQYF

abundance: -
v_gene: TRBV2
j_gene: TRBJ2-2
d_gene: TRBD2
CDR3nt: TGTGCCACGGCTAGCGGGAGGGAGGACACCGGGGAGCTGTTTTTT
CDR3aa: CATASGREDTGELFF

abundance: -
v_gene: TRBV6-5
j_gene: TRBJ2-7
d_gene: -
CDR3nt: TGTGCCAGCTCCCTGGGGGGGCTGAGTGAGCAGTACTTC
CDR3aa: CASSLGGLSEQYF

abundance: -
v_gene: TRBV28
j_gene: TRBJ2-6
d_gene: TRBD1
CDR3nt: TGTGCCAGCAGCCTAGACAGGGCTGGGGCCAACGTCCTGACTTTC
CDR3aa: CASSLDRAGANVLTF

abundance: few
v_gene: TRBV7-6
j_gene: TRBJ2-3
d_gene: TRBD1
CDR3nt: TGTGCCAGCAGCCGGACAGGGGGCCTAACAGATACGCAGTATTTT
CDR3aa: CASSRTGGLTDTQYF

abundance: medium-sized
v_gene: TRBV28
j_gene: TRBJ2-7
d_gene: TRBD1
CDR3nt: TGTGCCAGCAGTTGGATGCGGGACAGGGGCACCTACGAGCAGTACTTC
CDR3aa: CASSWMRDRGTYEQYF

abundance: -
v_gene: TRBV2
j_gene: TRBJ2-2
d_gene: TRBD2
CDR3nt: TGTGCCAGCAGTGGCCAGGGAGGGTACACCGGGGAGCTGTTTTTT
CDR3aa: CASSGQGGYTGELFF

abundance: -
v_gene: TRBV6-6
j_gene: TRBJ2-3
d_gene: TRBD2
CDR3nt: TGTGCCAGCAGACAGTTTGCGGGGGGTCCCGATACGCAGTATTTT
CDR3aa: CASRQFAGGPDTQYF

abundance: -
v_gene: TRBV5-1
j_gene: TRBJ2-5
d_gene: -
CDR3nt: TGCGCCAGCAGCTTGGGGAGAATCCCAGAGACCCAGTACTTC
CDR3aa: CASSLGRIPETQYF

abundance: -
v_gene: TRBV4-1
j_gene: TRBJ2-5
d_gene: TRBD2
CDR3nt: TGCGCCAGCAGCCGATTTCTAGCGGCTCCATTCCAAGAGACCCAGTACTTC
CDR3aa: CASSRFLAAPFQETQYF

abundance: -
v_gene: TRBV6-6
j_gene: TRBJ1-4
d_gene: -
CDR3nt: TGTGCCAGCAGTACCCGGGGGACAACTAATGAAAAACTGTTTTTT
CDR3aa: CASSTRGTTNEKLFF